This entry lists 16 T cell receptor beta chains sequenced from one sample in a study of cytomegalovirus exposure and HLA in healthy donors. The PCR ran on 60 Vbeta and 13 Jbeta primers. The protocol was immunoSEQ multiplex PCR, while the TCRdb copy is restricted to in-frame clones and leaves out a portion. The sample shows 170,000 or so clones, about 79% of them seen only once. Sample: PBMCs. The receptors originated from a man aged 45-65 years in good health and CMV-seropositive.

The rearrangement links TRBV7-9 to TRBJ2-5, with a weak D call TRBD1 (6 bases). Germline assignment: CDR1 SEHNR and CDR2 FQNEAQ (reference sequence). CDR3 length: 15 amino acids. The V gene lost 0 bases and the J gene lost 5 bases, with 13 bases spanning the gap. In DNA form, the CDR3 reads TGTGCCAGCAGCTTAGCCACAGGGTCCGGGGAGACCCAGTACTTC. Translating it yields CASSLATGSGETQYF.

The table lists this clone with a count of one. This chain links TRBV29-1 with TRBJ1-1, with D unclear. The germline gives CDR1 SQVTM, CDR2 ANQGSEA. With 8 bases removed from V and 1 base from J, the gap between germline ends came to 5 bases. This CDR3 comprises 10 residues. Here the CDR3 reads CSPSNTEAFF. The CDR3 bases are TGCAGCCCTTCGAACACTGAAGCTTTCTTT.

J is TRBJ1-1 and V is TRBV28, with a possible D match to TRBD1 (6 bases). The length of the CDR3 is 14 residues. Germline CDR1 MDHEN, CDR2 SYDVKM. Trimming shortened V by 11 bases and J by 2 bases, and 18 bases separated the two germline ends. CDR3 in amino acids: CAVLGAHFNTEAFF. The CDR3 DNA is TGTGCCGTCCTGGGGGCGCATTTCAACACTGAAGCTTTCTTT.

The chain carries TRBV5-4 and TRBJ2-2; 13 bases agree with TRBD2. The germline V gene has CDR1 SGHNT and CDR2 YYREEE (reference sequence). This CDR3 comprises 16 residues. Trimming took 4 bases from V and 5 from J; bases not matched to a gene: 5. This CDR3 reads CASSAGLAGLTGELFF. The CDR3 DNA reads TGTGCCAGCAGCGCGGGACTAGCGGGACTAACCGGGGAGCTGTTTTTT. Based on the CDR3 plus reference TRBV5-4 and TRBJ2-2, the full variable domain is ETGVTQSPTHLIKTRGQQVTLRCSSQSGHNTVSWYQQALGQGPQFIFQYYREEENGRGNFPPRFSGLQFPNYSSELNVNALELDDSALYLCASSAGLAGLTGELFFGEGSRLTVL.

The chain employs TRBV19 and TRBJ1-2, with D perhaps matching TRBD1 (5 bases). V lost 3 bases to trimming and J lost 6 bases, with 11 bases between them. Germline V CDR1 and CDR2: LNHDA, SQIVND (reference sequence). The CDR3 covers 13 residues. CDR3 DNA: TGTGCCAGTAGTATCCCGGGCAGGGATGGCTACACCTTC. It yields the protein CASSIPGRDGYTF.

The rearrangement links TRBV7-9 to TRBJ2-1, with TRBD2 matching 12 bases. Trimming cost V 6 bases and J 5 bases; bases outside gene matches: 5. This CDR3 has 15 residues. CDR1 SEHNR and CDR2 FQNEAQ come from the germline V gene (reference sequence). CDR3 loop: CASSFTSGGNNEQFF. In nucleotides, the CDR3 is TGTGCCAGCAGTTTTACTAGCGGGGGGAACAATGAGCAGTTCTTC.

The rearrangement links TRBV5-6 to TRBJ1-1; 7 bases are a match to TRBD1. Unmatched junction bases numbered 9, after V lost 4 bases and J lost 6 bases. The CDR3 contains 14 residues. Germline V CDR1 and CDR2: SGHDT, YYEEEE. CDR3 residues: CASSGGTANAEAFF. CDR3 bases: TGTGCCAGCAGCGGAGGGACAGCCAACGCTGAAGCTTTCTTT.

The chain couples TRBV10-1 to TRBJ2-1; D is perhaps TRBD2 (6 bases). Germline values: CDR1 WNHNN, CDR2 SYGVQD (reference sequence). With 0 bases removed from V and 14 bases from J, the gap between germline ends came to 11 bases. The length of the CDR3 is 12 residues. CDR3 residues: CASSESGEAEFF. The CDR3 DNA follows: TGCGCCAGCAGTGAGTCAGGGGAGGCTGAGTTCTTC.

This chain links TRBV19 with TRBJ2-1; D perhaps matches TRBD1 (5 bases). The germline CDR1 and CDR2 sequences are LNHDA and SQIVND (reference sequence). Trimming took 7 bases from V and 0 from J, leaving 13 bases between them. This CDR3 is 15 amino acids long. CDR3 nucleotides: TGTGCCAGTAAAGATTCCAGGGTCTCCTACAATGAGCAGTTCTTC. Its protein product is CASKDSRVSYNEQFF.

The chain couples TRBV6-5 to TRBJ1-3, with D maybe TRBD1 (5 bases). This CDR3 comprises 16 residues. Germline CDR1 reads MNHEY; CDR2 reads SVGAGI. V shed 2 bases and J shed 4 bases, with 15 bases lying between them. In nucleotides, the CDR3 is TGTGCCAGCAGTTACACGACTCCGGAGGGGGGAAACACCATATATTTT. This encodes CASSYTTPEGGNTIYF.

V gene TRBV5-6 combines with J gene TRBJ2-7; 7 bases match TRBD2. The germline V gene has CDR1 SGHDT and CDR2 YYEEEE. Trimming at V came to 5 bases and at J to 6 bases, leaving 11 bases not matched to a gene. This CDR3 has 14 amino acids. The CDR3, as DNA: TGTGCCAGCAGTCTAGGGGAGGGGCGGTTCGAGCAGTACTTC. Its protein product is CASSLGEGRFEQYF. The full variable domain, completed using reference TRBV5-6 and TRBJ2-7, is DAGVTQSPTHLIKTRGQQVTLRCSPKSGHDTVSWYQQALGQGPQFIFQYYEEEERQRGNFPDRFSGHQFPNYSSELNVNALLLGDSALYLCASSLGEGRFEQYFGPGTRLTVT.

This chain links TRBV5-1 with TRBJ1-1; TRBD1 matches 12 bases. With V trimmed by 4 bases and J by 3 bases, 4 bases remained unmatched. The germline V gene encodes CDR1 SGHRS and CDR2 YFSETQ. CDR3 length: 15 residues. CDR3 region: CASSLRDRGHTEAFF. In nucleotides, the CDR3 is TGCGCCAGCAGCCTCCGGGACAGGGGGCACACTGAAGCTTTCTTT.

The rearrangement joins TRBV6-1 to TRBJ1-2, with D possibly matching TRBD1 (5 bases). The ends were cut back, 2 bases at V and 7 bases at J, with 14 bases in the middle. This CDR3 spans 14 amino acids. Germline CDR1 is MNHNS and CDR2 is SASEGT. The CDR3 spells CASSERGRVSGYTF. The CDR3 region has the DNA TGTGCCAGCAGTGAACGCGGCAGGGTCTCTGGCTACACCTTC.

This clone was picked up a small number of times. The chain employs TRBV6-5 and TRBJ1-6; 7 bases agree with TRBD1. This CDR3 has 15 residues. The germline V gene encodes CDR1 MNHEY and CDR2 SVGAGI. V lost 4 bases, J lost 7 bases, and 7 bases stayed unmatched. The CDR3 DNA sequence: TGTGCCAGCAGTTTTACGACAGGGTTAAATTCACCCCTCCACTTT. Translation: CASSFTTGLNSPLHF.

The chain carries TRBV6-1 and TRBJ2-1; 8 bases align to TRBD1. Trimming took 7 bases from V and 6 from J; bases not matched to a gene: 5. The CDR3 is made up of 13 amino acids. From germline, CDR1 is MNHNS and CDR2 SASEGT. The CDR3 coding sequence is TGTGCCAGCAAAGGTACAGGGGGCAATGAGCAGTTCTTC. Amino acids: CASKGTGGNEQFF.

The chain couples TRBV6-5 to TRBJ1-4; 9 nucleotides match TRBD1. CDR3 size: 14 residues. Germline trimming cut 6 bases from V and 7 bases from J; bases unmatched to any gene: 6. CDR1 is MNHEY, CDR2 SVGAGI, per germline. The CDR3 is CASSSDRGGEKLFF. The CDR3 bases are TGTGCCAGCAGCTCGGACAGGGGCGGTGAAAAACTGTTTTTT.